Listed here are 21 T cell receptor beta chains from one sample, sequenced in a study of cytomegalovirus exposure and HLA in healthy donors. The PCR had 60 Vbeta and 13 Jbeta primers. Clones were sequenced by immunoSEQ multiplex PCR, and TCRdb holds only the in-frame ones, with some missing. The data hold around 100,000 clones, with over 60% observed a single time. The sample was PBMCs. These receptors originate from a woman between 18 and 29 years old in good health and CMV-seropositive.

The chain is built from TRBV18 and TRBJ2-7; possibly TRBD1 for D (5 bases). From germline, CDR1 is KGHSH and CDR2 LQKENI. Between the trimmed V and J ends, which lost 0 bases and 5 bases, there was a span of 14 bases. This CDR3 has 15 residues. The CDR3 DNA sequence: TGTGCCAGCTCACCACCTGACAGCTCGCTAGACGAGCAGTACTTC. It is translated as CASSPPDSSLDEQYF.

The chain carries TRBV29-1 and TRBJ2-7; TRBD2 aligns across 7 bases. Trimming removed 7 bases from V and 2 bases from J; junction bases left unmatched: 11. Germline CDR1 is SQVTM and CDR2 is ANQGSEA. The CDR3 contains 14 residues. CDR3 in amino acids: CSAGIGGGAYEQYF. The CDR3, as DNA: TGCAGCGCTGGGATTGGCGGGGGTGCCTACGAGCAGTACTTC.

The CDR3 DNA follows: TGTGCCAGCAGTTCAAGGATGACAGGGAGTAGCAATCAGCCCCAGCATTTT. This gives the protein CASSSRMTGSSNQPQHF. The chain combines TRBV2 with TRBJ1-5; 7 positions match TRBD1. The trim removed 5 bases at V and 0 bases at J, leaving 10 bases unmatched. This CDR3 is built from 17 residues. The V gene's germline CDR1 is SNHLY and CDR2 FYNNEI.

V and J are TRBV18 and TRBJ2-5, with D maybe TRBD2 (6 bases). Trimming shortened V by 3 bases and J by 5 bases, and 13 bases separated the two germline ends. The CDR3 extends over 14 amino acids. Germline V gives CDR1 KGHSH, CDR2 LQKENI. In DNA form, the CDR3 reads TGTGCCAGCTCACCGGCCGGGAGTGGGGAGACCCAGTACTTC. It is translated as CASSPAGSGETQYF.

This clone has just one count. Compared with germline, one end of the junction differs, possibly owing to a read error. The chain joins TRBV30 to TRBJ1-2; 8 bases are shared with TRBD1. The CDR3 loop spans 14 amino acids. Germline V gene data show CDR1 as GTSNPN and CDR2 as SVGIG (reference sequence). CDR3 bases: TGTGCCTGGTCTTCAGGGGGCACTAACTATGGCTACCCCTTC. Translating gives CAWSSGGTNYGYPF.

The chain links TRBV7-2 to TRBJ1-1; 7 nucleotides line up with TRBD1. The germline V gene has CDR1 SGHTA and CDR2 FQGNSA. Trimming at V came to 5 bases and at J to 0 bases, leaving 6 bases not matched to a gene. There are 15 residues in the CDR3. The CDR3 spells CASSPRTGLNTEAFF. CDR3 sequence (DNA): TGTGCCAGCAGCCCTCGGACAGGATTGAACACTGAAGCTTTCTTT.

The J gene is TRBJ2-2, the V gene TRBV5-8, with a weak D call TRBD2 (6 bases). This CDR3 has 15 amino acids. V was clipped by 0 bases and J by 0 bases, with 6 bases between them. Germline CDR1 SGHTS, CDR2 YDEGEE. The CDR3 reads CASSLGGANTGELFF. Written as DNA, the CDR3 is TGTGCCAGCAGCTTGGGGGGGGCGAACACCGGGGAGCTGTTTTTT.

The rearrangement joins TRBV18 to TRBJ1-1; TRBD1 might be the D (5 bases). The V end was cut by 3 bases, the J end by 1 base, with 12 bases between. The CDR3 sequence is 15 residues long. In germline, CDR1 is KGHSH, CDR2 LQKENI. As DNA, the CDR3 is TGTGCCAGCTCACCGGAGGGGCGCAGGAACACTGAAGCTTTCTTT. This sequence encodes CASSPEGRRNTEAFF.

The chain couples TRBV25-1 to TRBJ2-1, with a possible D match to TRBD2 (6 bases). This CDR3 contains 15 residues. The germline V gene has CDR1 MGHDK and CDR2 SYGVNS. V dropped 7 bases and J dropped 7 bases, with 20 bases sitting between them. The CDR3 sequence is CASNSVGPAGNEQFF. CDR3 nucleotides: TGTGCCAGCAATAGTGTCGGCCCGGCGGGGAATGAGCAGTTCTTC.

The CDR3, as DNA: TGTGCCAGCAGTAGGCCCCCACACTACGTGTTTTTT. Protein product: CASSRPPHYVFF. The chain joins TRBV6-6 to TRBJ1-4; D not resolved. CDR3 length: 12 residues. V lost 5 bases and J 15 bases, leaving 16 bases between the germline ends. Germline lookup yields CDR1 MNHNY and CDR2 SVGAGI (reference sequence).

The genes are TRBV9 and TRBJ2-7; TRBD1 matches 9 bases. The germline CDR1 and CDR2 sequences are SGDLS and YYNGEE. V lost 3 bases to trimming and J lost 2 bases; unmatched junction nucleotides: 6. This CDR3 comprises 15 residues. The CDR3 sequence: CASSGEGTGPYEQYF. CDR3 nucleotide sequence: TGTGCCAGCAGCGGGGAAGGGACAGGGCCCTACGAGCAGTACTTC.

V and J are TRBV2 and TRBJ2-7, with 8 bases identical to TRBD1. The V gene end was trimmed by 6 bases and the J gene end by 4 bases; junction bases not matched to a gene: 11. This CDR3 is built from 15 residues. Germline V gives CDR1 SNHLY, CDR2 FYNNEI. DNA for the CDR3: TGTGCCAGCAGAGTCGACAGGGGCCCTGGGTACGAGCAGTACTTC. The encoded protein is CASRVDRGPGYEQYF.

The genes are TRBV11-3 and TRBJ2-1, with no clear D. V was clipped by 5 bases and J by 9 bases, with 8 bases between them. CDR1 and CDR2 from the germline V gene are SGHNT and YENEEA. This CDR3 has 11 residues. In nucleotides, the CDR3 is TGTGCCAGCAGCATTAGAGGTGAGCAGTTCTTC. Protein product: CASSIRGEQFF.

This clone was observed a single time. The V and J genes are TRBV15 and TRBJ1-5, with a possible D match to TRBD1 (5 bases). CDR3 length equals 18 residues. The ends were cut back, 3 bases at V and 3 bases at J, with 21 bases in the middle. Germline CDR1 reads LNHNV; CDR2 reads YYDKDF (reference sequence). The CDR3 nucleotides are TGTGCCACCAGCAGCAGCCCCGGTCCGGGGGTTCACAATCAGCCCCAGCATTTT. Encoded protein: CATSSSPGPGVHNQPQHF.

This chain connects TRBV18 to TRBJ1-3; 8 bases agree with TRBD1. Per germline, CDR1 KGHSH and CDR2 LQKENI. Trimming at V came to 8 bases and at J to 8 bases, leaving 8 bases not matched to a gene. This CDR3 region has 13 residues. Here the CDR3 DNA reads TGTGCCAGCGCGCTTAAGACAGGGGACACCATATATTTT. Translating it yields CASALKTGDTIYF. Drawing the rest from reference TRBV18 and TRBJ1-3, the complete variable domain is NAGVMQNPRHLVRRRGQEARLRCSPMKGHSHVYWYRQLPEEGLKFMVYLQKENIIDESGMPKERFSAEFPKEGPSILRIQQVVRGDSAAYFCASALKTGDTIYFGEGSWLTVV.

The rearrangement joins TRBV10-3 to TRBJ1-1; a possible D gene is TRBD1 (5 bases). Looked up from germline, CDR1 is ENHRY and CDR2 is SYGVKD. CDR3 length: 13 amino acids. V lost 0 bases to trimming and J lost 12 bases, with 14 bases between them. CDR3 protein: CAISESGGIWTFF. CDR3 bases: TGTGCCATCAGTGAGTCCGGGGGGATTTGGACTTTCTTT.

This chain uses TRBV30 with TRBJ2-5, with D possibly TRBD2 on 5 matching bases. Deletions cut 2 bases from V and 5 bases from J, with 15 bases between. Germline CDR1 and CDR2: GTSNPN and SVGIG (reference sequence). The CDR3 has 14 residues. CDR3 sequence reads: CAWSLTRVRETQYF. The CDR3 region has the DNA TGTGCCTGGAGTCTAACTAGGGTTAGGGAGACCCAGTACTTC.

Here the CDR3 DNA reads TGTGCCAGTAGTAGCCAGGGGAATCAGCCCCAGCATTTT. Amino acids: CASSSQGNQPQHF. The chain is built from TRBV19 and TRBJ1-5; tentatively, D is TRBD1 (6 bases). Germline lookup yields CDR1 LNHDA and CDR2 SQIVND (reference sequence). This CDR3 comprises 13 residues. Deletions cut 4 bases from V and 4 bases from J, with 8 bases between. The full variable domain, with the rest looked up from reference TRBV19 and TRBJ1-5, is DGGITQSPKYLFRKEGQNVTLSCEQNLNHDAMYWYRQDPGQGLRLIYYSQIVNDFQKGDIAEGYSVSREKKESFPLTVTSAQKNPTAFYLCASSSQGNQPQHFGDGTRLSIL.

The J gene is TRBJ2-3, the V gene TRBV27; tentatively, D is TRBD2 (6 bases). CDR1 and CDR2 (germline): MNHEY, SMNVEV (reference sequence). Trimming cost V 2 bases and J 0 bases, with 15 bases left between them. This CDR3 spans 17 amino acids. The CDR3 sequence: CASSLPPSGLSTDTQYF. In DNA, the CDR3 is TGTGCCAGCAGTTTACCCCCTTCGGGACTGAGCACAGATACGCAGTATTTT.

The V gene is TRBV7-3, the J gene TRBJ2-3; 7 bases are shared with TRBD1. With V trimmed by 6 bases and J by 0 bases, 9 bases remained unmatched. Per the germline V gene, CDR1 is SGHTA and CDR2 is FQGTGA. The CDR3 is 16 residues long. The CDR3 reads CASSFTGTASTDTQYF. CDR3 nucleotide sequence: TGTGCCAGCAGTTTTACCGGGACAGCAAGCACAGATACGCAGTATTTT.

The chain uses TRBV19 and TRBJ2-1, with 7 positions matching TRBD2. Germline loops: CDR1 LNHDA, CDR2 SQIVND (reference sequence). The CDR3 sequence is 14 residues long. Unmatched junction bases numbered 8, after V lost 7 bases and J lost 5 bases. The CDR3 coding sequence is TGTGCCAGTACTAGCGGTCGTCCAAACAATGAGCAGTTCTTC. Protein: CASTSGRPNNEQFF.